Sequencing of this T cell receptor (beta chain) was carried out in a study of radiation and T cells in renal cell carcinoma. This CDR3 region has 14 residues. Germline V lookup: CDR1 SGHTA, CDR2 FQGNSA. Trimming took off 4 bases at V and 6 bases at J, with 16 bases between the two ends. As for time point: blood 4 weeks post-SBRT, at nephrectomy. Stated treatment: 15 Gy SBRT to primary tumor, nephrectomy 4 weeks later. Nephrectomy followed 15 Gy stereotactic body radiation by 4 weeks. Blood was sampled at baseline, 2 weeks and 4 weeks after SBRT. The patient's renal cell carcinoma had clear cell pathology. Details on this clone: What it binds is unknown.

Measured with immunoSEQ multiplex PCR; TCRdb has only the in-frame clones, and not every one. The data contain roughly 80,000 clones, 83% of them singletons. Overall study findings and caveats: No pretreatment tumor biopsies were available for baseline clonotypes.

This TCR derives from a woman between 55 and 75 years old with renal cell carcinoma. This specimen consisted of blood, obtained from a patient whose treatment included radiotherapy and nephrectomy. V and J are TRBV7-2 and TRBJ2-7, with D uncertain. DNA for the CDR3: TGTGCCAGCAGCTCTTACCCTTCCTCTCCCGAGCAGTACTTC. Residues: CASSSYPSSPEQYF.